This is a list of T cell receptor beta chains from one sample in a study of shared clonotypes between healthy human individuals. Some clones are missing from TCRdb's copy, which holds only in-frame ones; the method was immunoSEQ multiplex PCR. The table has about 2.4 million clones, 93% seen once. What was sequenced was naive CD4+ T cells from PBMCs. The receptors shown here come from a man aged 18 to 29 in good health. Some clones in this sample may be carry-over from other donors' samples. CDR3s include the opening cysteine and the closing phenylalanine or tryptophan. D genes are given only for firm matches. The size of a clone is reported for some rows only, either as once, few or many, or as a class for expanded clones.

DNA: TGTGCCAGCAGCGGGACTACCTCCGTGGAGACCCAGTACTTC
CDR3: CASSGTTSVETQYF
size: -
V: TRBV2
D: TRBD2
J: TRBJ2-5

DNA: TGCACCAGCAGCCACCTAGCGGGAGGGCCAGGGGAGCAGTTCTTC
CDR3: CTSSHLAGGPGEQFF
size: -
V: TRBV1
D: -
J: TRBJ2-1

DNA: TGTGCCAGCAGCCAAGGACGAGGACACACTGAAGCTTTCTTT
CDR3: CASSQGRGHTEAFF
size: -
V: TRBV14
D: -
J: TRBJ1-1

DNA: TGTGCCAGCAGTTTAAAGGGGAGGACCCAGCATTTT
CDR3: CASSLKGRTQHF
size: few
V: TRBV28
D: -
J: TRBJ1-5

DNA: TGTGCCAGCAGTTCCTCGGGGAGGAATGAGCAGTTCTTC
CDR3: CASSSSGRNEQFF
size: -
V: TRBV2
D: -
J: TRBJ2-1

DNA: TGTGCCATCAGTGGTGGCATCACAGATACGCAGTATTTT
CDR3: CAISGGITDTQYF
size: -
V: TRBV10-3
D: -
J: TRBJ2-3

DNA: TGTGCCAGCAGCGAATCCGGGGACAGGGGAAGTGGCGAGCAGTACTTC
CDR3: CASSESGDRGSGEQYF
size: -
V: TRBV2
D: TRBD1
J: TRBJ2-7

DNA: TGTGCCAGTAATGGGAACACTGAAGCTTTCTTT
CDR3: CASNGNTEAFF
size: -
V: TRBV19
D: -
J: TRBJ1-1

DNA: TGTGCCAGCAGCAAAATAGCCGCCCCTAATGAAAAACTGTTTTTT
CDR3: CASSKIAAPNEKLFF
size: -
V: TRBV21-1
D: -
J: TRBJ1-4

DNA: TGTGCCAGTAGTATATCAAGCAGGTTGGGAAAGACCCAGTACTTC
CDR3: CASSISSRLGKTQYF
size: -
V: TRBV19
D: -
J: TRBJ2-5

DNA: TGCAGTGGGTCGGGGGACACTGAAGCTTTCTTT
CDR3: CSGSGDTEAFF
size: -
V: TRBV20-1
D: -
J: TRBJ1-1

DNA: TGCGCCAGCAGGCTAAACGTCCGGGAAACTGGAAACACCATATATTTT
CDR3: CASRLNVRETGNTIYF
size: -
V: TRBV4-1
D: -
J: TRBJ1-3

DNA: TGTGCCAGCAGCCAAGACAGGGTCCACAATGAGCAGTTCTTC
CDR3: CASSQDRVHNEQFF
size: -
V: TRBV6-4
D: TRBD1
J: TRBJ2-1

DNA: TGTGCCAGTAGCCCCGGGACGGTAAATCAGCCCCAGCATTTT
CDR3: CASSPGTVNQPQHF
size: -
V: TRBV19
D: -
J: TRBJ1-5